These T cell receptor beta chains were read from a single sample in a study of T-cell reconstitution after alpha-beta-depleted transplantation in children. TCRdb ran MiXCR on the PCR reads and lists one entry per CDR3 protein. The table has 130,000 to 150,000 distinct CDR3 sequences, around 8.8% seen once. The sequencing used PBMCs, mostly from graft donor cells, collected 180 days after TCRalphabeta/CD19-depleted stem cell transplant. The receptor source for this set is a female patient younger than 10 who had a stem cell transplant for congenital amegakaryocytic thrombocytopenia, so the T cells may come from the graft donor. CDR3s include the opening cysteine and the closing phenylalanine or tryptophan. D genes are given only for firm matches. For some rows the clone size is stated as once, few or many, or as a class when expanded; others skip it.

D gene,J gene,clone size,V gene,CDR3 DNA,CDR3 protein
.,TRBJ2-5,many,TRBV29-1,TGCAGCGTTGGAAGCCACAGGAAAGAGACCCAGTACTTC,CSVGSHRKETQYF
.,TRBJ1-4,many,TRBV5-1,TGCGCCAGCAGCTTAAAGGGAAGGGTAAAATGGGAGAATGAAAAACTGTTTTTT,CASSLKGRVKWENEKLFF
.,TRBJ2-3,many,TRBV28,TGTGCCAGCAGGGACGGCGTAGATACGCAGTATTTT,CASRDGVDTQYF
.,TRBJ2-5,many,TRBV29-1,TGCAGCGTTGAGAAGGGCCGAGAGACCCAGTACTTC,CSVEKGRETQYF
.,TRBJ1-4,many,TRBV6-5,TGTGCCAGCAGTTATGGTGGGGCTAATGAAAAACTGTTTTTT,CASSYGGANEKLFF
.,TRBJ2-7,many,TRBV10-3,TGTGCCATCAGTGAAGAGGGACCCTACGAGCAGTACTTC,CAISEEGPYEQYF
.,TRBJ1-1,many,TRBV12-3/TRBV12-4,TGTGCCAGCAGGGCAGGGGTGAACACTGAAGCTTTCTTT,CASRAGVNTEAFF
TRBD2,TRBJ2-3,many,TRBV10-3,TGTGCCATCAGTGTTGGGCGGGAGGGCACAGATACGCAGTATTTT,CAISVGREGTDTQYF
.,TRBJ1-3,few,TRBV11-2,TGTGCCAGCAGCCGTAGTGAGGCTGGAAACACCATATATTTT,CASSRSEAGNTIYF
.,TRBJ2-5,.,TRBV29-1,TGCAGCGTTTCCCCTCAATCAGAGACCCAGTACTTC,CSVSPQSETQYF
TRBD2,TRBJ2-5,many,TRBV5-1,TGCGCCAGCGGGACTACAGAGACCCAGTACTTC,CASGTTETQYF
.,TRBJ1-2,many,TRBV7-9,TGTGCCAGCAGCTTAGAATCATGGTGGGGAGCCGGCTACACCTTC,CASSLESWWGAGYTF
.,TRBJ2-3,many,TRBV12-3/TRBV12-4,TGTGCCAGCAGTACTATAGCAGATACGCAGTATTTT,CASSTIADTQYF
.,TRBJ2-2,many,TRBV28,TGTGCCAGCAGTTTAAATAAACGCACCGGGGAGCTGTTTTTT,CASSLNKRTGELFF
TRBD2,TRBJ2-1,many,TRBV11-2,TGTGCCAGCAGCTTAGGGACTAGTTATGAGCAGTTCTTC,CASSLGTSYEQFF
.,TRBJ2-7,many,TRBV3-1,TGTGCCAGCAGCCAGGATCGAACAGGCGAACCCTTCTACGAGCAGTACTTC,CASSQDRTGEPFYEQYF